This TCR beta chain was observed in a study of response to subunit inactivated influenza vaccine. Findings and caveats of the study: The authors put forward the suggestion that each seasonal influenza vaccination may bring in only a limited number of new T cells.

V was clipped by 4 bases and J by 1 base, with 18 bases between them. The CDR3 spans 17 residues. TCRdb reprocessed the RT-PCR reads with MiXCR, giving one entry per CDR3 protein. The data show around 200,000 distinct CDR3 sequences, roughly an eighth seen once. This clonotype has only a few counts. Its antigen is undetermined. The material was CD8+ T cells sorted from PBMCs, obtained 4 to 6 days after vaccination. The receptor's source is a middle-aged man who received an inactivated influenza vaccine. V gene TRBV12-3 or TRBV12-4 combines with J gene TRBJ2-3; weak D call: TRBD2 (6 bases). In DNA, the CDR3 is TGTGCCAGCAGTTCCTTAGCGGAGCTGGGGGGCACAGATACGCAGTATTTT. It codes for CASSSLAELGGTDTQYF.